These 17 T cell receptor beta chains were sequenced from one sample in a study of regulatory T cells in long-lasting Graves disease. Through Arm-PCR of CDR3 regions and iRepertoire HTBI primers, TCR beta libraries were built. One entry per CDR3 protein results from TCRdb running MiXCR on the multiplex PCR reads. The table has 440,000 or so distinct CDR3 sequences, 16% seen once. This sample's time point: newly diagnosed GD, antithyroid drugs for less than 3 months. The authors made the TCR library using RNA they extracted from PBMCs. This sample was shared with a second study, whose subject was T cells in Graves' hyperthyroidism and ophthalmopathy.

This sample comprised peripheral blood mononuclear cells (PBMCs), obtained at new diagnosis, from a patient treated with antithyroid drugs. The receptors derive from a woman between 25 and 40 years old with Graves disease.

The rearrangement links TRBV24-1 to TRBJ2-1; possible D gene TRBD1, 6 bases. The V and J ends lost 4 bases and 2 bases respectively, with 14 bases between them. Germline CDR1 is KGHDR and CDR2 is SFDVKD. This CDR3 spans 16 amino acids. The CDR3 sequence: CATSDKRRGTYNEQFF. The CDR3, as DNA: TGTGCCACCAGTGACAAGCGCAGGGGAACCTACAATGAGCAGTTCTTC.

This clonotype was found many times. V gene TRBV24-1 combines with J gene TRBJ2-3; 7 nucleotides align to TRBD1. The CDR3 is made up of 17 amino acids. Germline CDR1 and CDR2: KGHDR and SFDVKD. J was trimmed by 1 base and V by 3 bases; bases with no gene match: 9. CDR3 in DNA: TGTGCCACCAGTGATGTAAAACAGGGGATCCGCACAGATACGCAGTATTTT. Translation: CATSDVKQGIRTDTQYF.

Worth noting for this clonotype: The CDR3 ends on some other residue instead of the conserved phenylalanine or tryptophan, so this is likely a read error. CDR3 sequence (DNA): TGTGCCAGCAGCTTCCGTACCAGGGGGTATGGTTCCTACGAGCAGTACCTC. It codes for CASSFRTRGYGSYEQYL. The chain carries TRBV7-2 and TRBJ2-7; 7 bases agree with TRBD1. Germline-derived CDR1 and CDR2 are SGHTA and FQGNSA. The CDR3 loop spans 17 amino acids. V was pared by 3 bases and J by 1 base, with 12 bases of the junction left unmatched.

This clonotype was counted many times. The chain carries TRBV28 and TRBJ2-7; 8 nucleotides match TRBD2. The CDR3 is 14 amino acids. Trimming at V came to 2 bases and at J to 2 bases, leaving 2 bases not matched to a gene. CDR1 MDHEN and CDR2 SYDVKM come from the germline V gene. The CDR3 region has the DNA TGTGCCAGCAGTTTAAGCGGGGGCACCTACGAGCAGTACTTC. Its protein product is CASSLSGGTYEQYF.

V gene TRBV4-2 combines with J gene TRBJ2-3; unclear D gene. Germline V gene lookup returns CDR1 LGHNA and CDR2 YNFKEQ. The CDR3 is 14 residues long. V was trimmed by 4 bases and J by 1 base, leaving 9 bases between them. In DNA form, the CDR3 reads TGTGCCAGCAGCCTTAACGCAGGCACAGATACGCAGTATTTT. Its translation: CASSLNAGTDTQYF.

The V call is TRBV10-2, the J call TRBJ1-4, with D tentatively TRBD1 (6 bases). This CDR3 region has 15 residues. Germline V gene lookup returns CDR1 WSHSY and CDR2 SAAADI. Trimming removed 2 bases from V and 5 bases from J, with 12 bases in between. CDR3 region: CASSEVQGTNEKLFF. The CDR3 bases are TGCGCCAGCAGTGAGGTGCAGGGGACGAATGAAAAACTGTTTTTT.

The rearrangement uses TRBV19 and TRBJ2-5, with 10 bases identical to TRBD1. Germline V lookup: CDR1 LNHDA, CDR2 SQIVND (reference sequence). The CDR3 spans 16 residues. Trimming took 4 bases from V and 5 from J; bases not matched to a gene: 10. This CDR3 is CASSKLGQGKLETQYF. The CDR3 nucleotides read TGTGCCAGTAGTAAACTGGGACAGGGGAAATTGGAGACCCAGTACTTC.

This sequence joins TRBV7-9 and TRBJ2-2; 14 bases are shared with TRBD2. Germline V gene sequence: CDR1 SEHNR, CDR2 FQNEAQ (reference sequence). The CDR3 has 19 residues. After removal of 2 bases from V and 1 base from J, the junction contained 6 bases not matched to a gene. The CDR3 is CASSLSGTSGSWNTGELFF. The CDR3 bases are TGTGCCAGCAGCTTATCCGGGACTAGCGGGAGTTGGAACACCGGGGAGCTGTTTTTT. Full variable domain (rest looked up from reference TRBV7-9 and TRBJ2-2): DTGVSQNPRHKITKRGQNVTFRCDPISEHNRLYWYRQTLGQGPEFLTYFQNEAQLEKSRLLSDRFSAERPKGSFSTLEIQRTEQGDSAMYLCASSLSGTSGSWNTGELFFGEGSRLTVL.

This clonotype was recorded many times. The chain recombines TRBV24-1 with TRBJ2-3; no firm D call. V dropped 6 bases and J dropped 4 bases, with 13 bases sitting between them. Looked up from germline, CDR1 is KGHDR and CDR2 is SFDVKD. CDR3 length: 14 amino acids. The CDR3 protein is CATSFSQRSDTQYF. The DNA of the CDR3 is TGTGCCACCAGTTTCAGTCAGAGGTCAGATACGCAGTATTTT.

The sample holds many counts of this clonotype. The rearrangement joins TRBV30 to TRBJ2-1; D is undetermined. Germline V gene lookup returns CDR1 GTSNPN and CDR2 SVGIG (reference sequence). The CDR3 has 14 amino acids. V was trimmed by 2 bases and J by 6 bases, leaving 14 bases between them. This CDR3 reads CAWSRSVVLNEQFF. CDR3 bases: TGTGCCTGGAGTCGGAGCGTCGTACTCAATGAGCAGTTCTTC. Variable domain in full (rest from reference TRBV30 and TRBJ2-1): SQTIHQWPATLVQPVGSPLSLECTVEGTSNPNLYWYRQAAGRGLQLLFYSVGIGQISSEVPQNLSASRPQDRQFILSSKKLLLSDSGFYLCAWSRSVVLNEQFFGPGTRLTVL.

This clonotype was counted at least ten times. The chain employs TRBV28 and TRBJ2-7; D is perhaps TRBD1 (6 bases). There are 14 residues in the CDR3. V was clipped by 4 bases and J by 0 bases, with 10 bases between them. Germline values: CDR1 MDHEN, CDR2 SYDVKM. CDR3 sequence (DNA): TGTGCCAGCAGTTCAGACAGGAGCTCCTACGAGCAGTACTTC. It yields the protein CASSSDRSSYEQYF.

In its sample, this clonotype was seen a few times. The chain links TRBV19 to TRBJ1-2; TRBD1 agrees at 7 bases. Germline trimming cut 10 bases from V and 4 bases from J; bases unmatched to any gene: 15. CDR3 length: 15 amino acids. Per germline, CDR1 LNHDA and CDR2 SQIVND (reference sequence). This CDR3 reads CATTGGGSRVYGYTF. DNA of the CDR3: TGTGCCACTACTGGAGGGGGCAGTAGGGTCTATGGCTACACCTTC.

This clonotype has a handful of counts. A read error is possible here, since a much larger clone lies one base away. J is TRBJ2-7 and V is TRBV28; 10 positions agree with TRBD2. The CDR3 runs to 17 residues. Trimming took 6 bases from V and 9 from J; bases not matched to a gene: 20. Germline V CDR1 and CDR2: MDHEN, SYDVKM. The chain's CDR3 is CASSSTKPSGSIDGQYF. CDR3 DNA sequence: TGTGCCAGCAGCTCTACTAAGCCTAGCGGGAGTATAGACGGGCAGTACTTC. Full variable domain (rest looked up from reference TRBV28 and TRBJ2-7): DVKVTQSSRYLVKRTGEKVFLECVQDMDHENMFWYRQDPGLGLRLIYFSYDVKMKEKGDIPEGYSVSREKKERFSLILESASTNQTSMYLCASSSTKPSGSIDGQYFGPGTRLTVT.

CDR3 loop: CSARPSLGENIQYF. In nucleotides, the CDR3 is TGCAGTGCTAGACCCTCCCTCGGGGAAAACATTCAGTACTTC. This chain connects TRBV20-1 to TRBJ2-4; TRBD2 might be the D (5 bases). Trimming cost V 2 bases and J 5 bases, with 13 bases left between them. The CDR3 consists of 14 residues. In germline, CDR1 is DFQATT, CDR2 SNEGSKA (reference sequence).

This clonotype was counted at least ten times. This chain links TRBV4-1 with TRBJ2-1; 9 nucleotides line up with TRBD2. The length of the CDR3 is 17 residues. Unmatched junction bases numbered 15, after V lost 3 bases and J lost 9 bases. From germline, CDR1 is MGHRA and CDR2 YSYEKL. CDR3 amino acids: CASSHPGFGGRAGEQFF. The CDR3 bases are TGCGCCAGCAGCCACCCCGGTTTTGGCGGGAGGGCCGGTGAGCAGTTCTTC.

To note about this clonotype: At one of its ends the junction is not consistent with the germline gene, which may arise from a read error. CDR3 DNA sequence: TGCAGTGCTAGAGATTTCGGGACAGAATCCTCCGAGCAGTACTTC. Protein product: CSARDFGTESSEQYF. The chain carries TRBV20-1 and TRBJ2-7, with TRBD1 matching 7 bases. Germline V gene sequence: CDR1 DFQATT, CDR2 SNEGSKA (reference sequence). The CDR3 sequence is 15 residues long.

This clonotype was seen repeatedly, ten times or more. V usage is TRBV7-2 and J usage is TRBJ2-7; 13 bases are shared with TRBD2. The CDR3 length is 13 residues. V lost 10 bases and J lost 4; bases outside the gene matches: 4. Germline V gene sequence: CDR1 SGHTA, CDR2 FQGNSA. The CDR3 loop is CAIKLAGGYEQYF. CDR3 nucleotide sequence: TGTGCCATCAAACTAGCGGGAGGGTACGAGCAGTACTTC.